This is a list of T cell receptor beta chains from one sample in a study of T cells in Graves' hyperthyroidism and ophthalmopathy. One entry per CDR3 protein results from TCRdb running MiXCR on the multiplex PCR reads. The sample contains hundreds of thousands of distinct CDR3 sequences, less than 15% of which appear only once. The specimen sequenced was blood. The receptors originated from a woman under 30 with Graves' hyperthyroidism. The CDR3 runs from the conserved cysteine through the conserved F or W. The D gene is left open where the match is weak. Only part of the rows carry a size: once, few, many, or a class if the clone is expanded.

V gene: TRBV24-1
D gene: TRBD2
J gene: TRBJ2-1
clone size: many
CDR3 protein: CATSDPLAGVRNEQFF
CDR3 DNA: TGTGCCACCAGTGACCCTCTAGCGGGAGTTCGAAATGAGCAGTTCTTC

V gene: TRBV7-8
D gene: TRBD2
J gene: TRBJ2-1
clone size: many
CDR3 protein: CASSFGRGRRRHYNEQFF
CDR3 DNA: TGTGCCAGCAGCTTTGGGAGGGGTAGACGGCGGCACTACAATGAGCAGTTCTTC

V gene: TRBV7-3
D gene: TRBD1
J gene: TRBJ2-3
clone size: many
CDR3 protein: CASSSPSRWDRQKNENDTDTQYF
CDR3 DNA: TGTGCCAGCAGCTCCCCGTCCAGGTGGGACAGACAAAAAAACGAAAACGACACAGATACGCAGTATTTT

V gene: TRBV6-5
D gene: NA
J gene: TRBJ2-3
clone size: few
CDR3 protein: CASSYLSGAPDTQYF
CDR3 DNA: TGTGCCAGCAGTTATCTATCGGGGGCCCCAGATACGCAGTATTTT

V gene: TRBV30
D gene: TRBD2
J gene: TRBJ2-4
clone size: few
CDR3 protein: CAWSARLAGKNIQYF
CDR3 DNA: TGTGCCTGGAGTGCGCGACTAGCGGGGAAAAACATTCAGTACTTC

V gene: TRBV7-2
D gene: NA
J gene: TRBJ2-1
clone size: NA
CDR3 protein: CASSLVWFRADRDNEQFF
CDR3 DNA: TGTGCCAGCAGCTTAGTTTGGTTCAGGGCGGATCGGGACAATGAGCAGTTCTTC

V gene: TRBV27
D gene: TRBD1
J gene: TRBJ2-2
clone size: many
CDR3 protein: CASSDPGQGNTGELFF
CDR3 DNA: TGTGCCAGCAGTGACCCGGGACAGGGCAACACCGGGGAGCTGTTTTTT

V gene: TRBV6-5
D gene: NA
J gene: TRBJ2-7
clone size: many
CDR3 protein: CASSYSSGLYEQYF
CDR3 DNA: TGTGCCAGCAGTTACTCCTCGGGACTCTACGAGCAGTACTTC

V gene: TRBV11-2
D gene: NA
J gene: TRBJ2-2
clone size: once
CDR3 protein: CASSLGRGTGELLF
CDR3 DNA: TGTGCCAGCAGCTTAGGGAGGGGGACCGGGGAGCTGCTTTTT

V gene: TRBV4-2
D gene: NA
J gene: TRBJ1-1
clone size: many
CDR3 protein: CASSDRMTENTEAFF
CDR3 DNA: TGTGCCAGCAGCGACCGGATGACAGAGAACACTGAAGCTTTCTTT

V gene: TRBV6-1
D gene: NA
J gene: TRBJ2-1
clone size: few
CDR3 protein: CASIGTPPYNEQFF
CDR3 DNA: TGTGCCAGCATCGGGACTCCCCCGTACAATGAGCAGTTCTTC

V gene: TRBV28
D gene: NA
J gene: TRBJ1-6
clone size: many
CDR3 protein: CASSPLAGRRNSPLHF
CDR3 DNA: TGTGCCAGCAGCCCACTGGCGGGCAGGAGGAATTCACCCCTCCACTTT

V gene: TRBV2
D gene: NA
J gene: TRBJ2-3
clone size: many
CDR3 protein: CASKPITRVEYF
CDR3 DNA: TGTGCCAGCAAACCGATCACGAGGGTAGAGTATTTT

V gene: TRBV19
D gene: NA
J gene: TRBJ1-5
clone size: NA
CDR3 protein: CASSISSGRDSNQPQHF
CDR3 DNA: TGTGCCAGTAGTATATCTTCCGGGAGGGATAGCAATCAGCCCCAGCATTTT

V gene: TRBV18
D gene: TRBD1
J gene: TRBJ1-3
clone size: few
CDR3 protein: CASSQGQRGNTIYF
CDR3 DNA: TGTGCCAGCTCACAGGGACAGCGTGGAAACACCATATATTTT

V gene: TRBV5-5
D gene: NA
J gene: TRBJ2-1
clone size: few
CDR3 protein: CASSLLAGTTYNEQFF
CDR3 DNA: TGTGCCAGCAGCTTGTTGGCCGGGACCACCTACAATGAGCAGTTCTTC

V gene: TRBV29-1
D gene: NA
J gene: TRBJ1-1
clone size: NA
CDR3 protein: CSVLRMNTEAFF
CDR3 DNA: TGCAGCGTTTTGAGAATGAACACTGAAGCTTTCTTT

V gene: TRBV19
D gene: NA
J gene: TRBJ2-5
clone size: NA
CDR3 protein: CASSISLREETQYF
CDR3 DNA: TGTGCCAGTAGTATTTCTCTTCGGGAAGAGACCCAGTACTTC